Below, 26 T cell receptor beta chains from the same sample are listed, as sequenced in a study of T cell responses to AZD1222 COVID-19 vaccine. Using immunoSEQ multiplex PCR, the repertoire was profiled, and TCRdb retains in-frame clones only, with some absent. The sample has more than 50,000 clones, 60% to 85% seen once. The specimen was peripheral blood, collected on day 0 of MenACWY control vaccination. These receptors were collected from an adult in good health.

The genes are TRBV27 and TRBJ1-2, with D possibly TRBD1 on 6 matching bases. V lost 6 bases to trimming and J lost 8 bases, with 13 bases between them. The CDR3 totals 12 residues. The germline V gene has CDR1 MNHEY and CDR2 SMNVEV (reference sequence). The chain's CDR3 is CASRDRVLGYTF. The CDR3, as DNA: TGTGCCAGCAGGGACAGAGTACTAGGCTACACCTTC.

This sequence joins TRBV19 and TRBJ2-2, with D possibly matching TRBD2 (5 bases). V was pared by 7 bases and J by 7 bases, with 16 bases between. The CDR3 length is 14 residues. Germline-derived CDR1 and CDR2 are LNHDA and SQIVND (reference sequence). The CDR3 DNA reads as TGTGCCAGTACCATCTCGGGGAGAAGCGGGGAGCTGTTTTTT. Its protein is CASTISGRSGELFF.

The chain is built from TRBV28 and TRBJ2-7, with D hard to call. The CDR3 totals 16 residues. Germline V gene lookup returns CDR1 MDHEN and CDR2 SYDVKM. V was shortened by 6 bases and J by 0 bases, with 18 bases between the two germline ends. The CDR3 loop is CASSPSLGGRSYEQYF. The DNA of the CDR3 is TGTGCCAGCAGCCCATCTCTGGGCGGTCGCTCCTACGAGCAGTACTTC.

The rearrangement joins TRBV27 to TRBJ2-7, with D maybe TRBD2 (6 bases). The V and J ends lost 4 bases and 3 bases respectively, with 16 bases between them. The germline CDR1 and CDR2 sequences are MNHEY and SMNVEV (reference sequence). The length of the CDR3 is 15 residues. The chain's CDR3 is CASSSLGGAVYEQYF. The CDR3 coding sequence is TGTGCCAGCAGTTCCTTGGGAGGAGCGGTCTACGAGCAGTACTTC.

This clone was seen only a few times. The chain recombines TRBV19 with TRBJ1-2; 10 bases map to TRBD1. The V and J ends lost 4 bases and 4 bases, in that order; junction bases with no gene match: 9. CDR1 LNHDA and CDR2 SQIVND come from the germline V gene (reference sequence). The CDR3 length is 16 residues. The CDR3 protein is CASSRDRGHQGYGYTF. The CDR3 nucleotides read TGTGCCAGTAGTAGGGACAGGGGCCATCAAGGCTATGGCTACACCTTC. The variable domain in full, with the rest retrieved from reference TRBV19 and TRBJ1-2, is DGGITQSPKYLFRKEGQNVTLSCEQNLNHDAMYWYRQDPGQGLRLIYYSQIVNDFQKGDIAEGYSVSREKKESFPLTVTSAQKNPTAFYLCASSRDRGHQGYGYTFGSGTRLTVV.

The rearrangement links TRBV30 to TRBJ2-1; 8 bases line up with TRBD2. Germline-derived CDR1 and CDR2 are GTSNPN and SVGIG (reference sequence). The junction had 12 bases not matched to a gene; V was cut back by 7 bases and J by 7 bases. This CDR3 contains 14 residues. CDR3 protein: CAFFGGALGNEQFF. The CDR3 DNA reads TGTGCCTTCTTCGGGGGGGCCCTGGGAAATGAGCAGTTCTTC.

This clone showed up just a few times. J is TRBJ1-1 and V is TRBV5-4; D gene uncertain. The CDR3 has 15 amino acids. Germline V gene data show CDR1 as SGHNT and CDR2 as YYREEE (reference sequence). The V end lost 0 bases, the J end lost 0 bases, and 9 bases lay between the germline ends. Here the CDR3 reads CASSLDGRMNTEAFF. DNA for the CDR3: TGTGCCAGCAGCTTGGACGGCAGAATGAACACTGAAGCTTTCTTT.

The genes are TRBV4-2 and TRBJ1-3; D is perhaps TRBD1 (6 bases). In germline, CDR1 is LGHNA, CDR2 YNFKEQ. Trimming cost V 0 bases and J 1 base, with 25 bases left between them. This CDR3 region has 21 residues. The CDR3 sequence is CASSQELGGLARVTSGNTIYF. In nucleotides, the CDR3 is TGTGCCAGCAGCCAAGAATTAGGGGGGTTGGCCAGGGTAACGTCTGGAAACACCATATATTTT.

The genes are TRBV30 and TRBJ1-2; D is possibly TRBD1 (6 bases). This CDR3 has 14 residues. Germline V gene data show CDR1 as GTSNPN and CDR2 as SVGIG (reference sequence). The V end lost 3 bases, the J end lost 0 bases, and 11 bases lay between the germline ends. CDR3 coding DNA: TGTGCCTGGAGGGACAAGGGGGCTAACTATGGCTACACCTTC. Translating gives CAWRDKGANYGYTF.

The chain is built from TRBV3-1 (or the pseudogene TRBV3-2) and TRBJ2-3; 15 nucleotides agree with TRBD2. V trimming: 4 bases; J trimming: 6 bases; junction bases outside the gene matches: 2. The CDR3 runs to 15 residues. CDR1 and CDR2 (germline): LGHDT, YNNKEL (reference sequence). In DNA, the CDR3 is TGTGCCAGCAGCCGGACTAGCGGGGGGGTGGATACGCAGTATTTT. This gives the protein CASSRTSGGVDTQYF.

This clone was picked up a small number of times. V is TRBV12-3 or TRBV12-4 and J is TRBJ1-2; D not resolved. The ends were cut back, 2 bases at V and 0 bases at J, with 4 bases in the middle. There are 13 residues in the CDR3. The CDR3 spells CASSLQTNYGYTF. CDR3 nucleotides: TGTGCCAGCAGTTTACAGACTAACTATGGCTACACCTTC.

The rearrangement joins TRBV18 to TRBJ2-2; a weak D match, TRBD2 (5 bases). The CDR3 runs to 14 residues. Between the trimmed V and J ends, which lost 3 bases and 1 base, there was a span of 6 bases. Germline CDR1 KGHSH, CDR2 LQKENI. The CDR3: CASSPSGNTGELFF. CDR3 in DNA: TGTGCCAGCTCACCCAGCGGGAACACCGGGGAGCTGTTTTTT.

This clone is a singleton in its sample. The chain carries TRBV11-2 and TRBJ2-2; 8 bases line up with TRBD2. V was pared by 6 bases and J by 4 bases, with 10 bases of the junction left unmatched. CDR3 length: 16 residues. From germline, CDR1 is SGHAT and CDR2 FQNNGV. The CDR3 nucleotides read TGTGCCAGCAGTTACTATAGCGGGACCAGCACCGGGGAGCTGTTTTTT. It is translated as CASSYYSGTSTGELFF.

The V call is TRBV6-5, the J call TRBJ1-5; TRBD1 aligns across 10 bases. The CDR3 consists of 15 residues. In germline, CDR1 is MNHEY, CDR2 SVGAGI. The V segment lost 6 bases and the J segment 3 bases; nucleotides outside the gene matches: 5. The CDR3, as DNA: TGTGCCAGCAGAAGACAGGGGGCTGACAATCAGCCCCAGCATTTT. Protein product: CASRRQGADNQPQHF.

This chain links TRBV7-8 with TRBJ2-4; 16 bases align to TRBD2. This CDR3 region has 18 residues. V gave up 1 base and J gave up 7 bases; unmatched junction bases: 7. Germline V CDR1 and CDR2: SGHVS, FQNEAQ. Here the CDR3 DNA reads TGTGCCAGCAGCTTAGGGGGACTAGCGGGAGGGCACAGGAACATTCAGTACTTC. This sequence encodes CASSLGGLAGGHRNIQYF.

The V and J genes are TRBV30 and TRBJ1-4, with a tentative D call TRBD1 (5 bases). There are 12 residues in the CDR3. Trimming took 4 bases from V and 6 from J, leaving 9 bases between them. Germline V gene data show CDR1 as GTSNPN and CDR2 as SVGIG (reference sequence). The CDR3 coding sequence is TGTGCCTGGACTGGGGGGGATGAAAAACTGTTTTTT. Residues: CAWTGGDEKLFF.

The chain uses TRBV2 and TRBJ2-7, with 10 bases aligning to TRBD1. The ends lost 4 bases at V and 1 base at J; junction bases unmatched: 1. Germline CDR1 and CDR2: SNHLY and FYNNEI. This CDR3 has 14 residues. For the CDR3, the DNA is TGTGCCAGCAGTGGACAGGGGGCATCCTACGAGCAGTACTTC. Translated, it gives CASSGQGASYEQYF. The entire variable domain, with the rest obtained from reference TRBV2 and TRBJ2-7, is as follows: EPEVTQTPSHQVTQMGQEVILRCVPISNHLYFYWYRQILGQKVEFLVSFYNNEISEKSEIFDDQFSVERPDGSNFTLKIRSTKLEDSAMYFCASSGQGASYEQYFGPGTRLTVT.

This sequence joins TRBV6-2 or TRBV6-3 and TRBJ1-1; D ambiguous. Between the trimmed V and J ends, which lost 1 base and 1 base, there was a span of 4 bases. The CDR3 sequence is 13 residues long. Germline loops: CDR1 MNHEY, CDR2 SVGEGT. CDR3 sequence reads: CASSYLTNTEAFF. The CDR3 nucleotides are TGTGCCAGCAGTTACTTAACGAACACTGAAGCTTTCTTT.

The table lists this clone with a few counts. Here the CDR3 reads CAWAFGENTEAFF. The CDR3 DNA reads TGTGCCTGGGCTTTTGGAGAGAACACTGAAGCTTTCTTT. This rearrangement joins TRBV30 to TRBJ1-1; D remains unclear. CDR1 GTSNPN and CDR2 SVGIG come from the germline V gene (reference sequence). V lost 5 bases and J 1 base, leaving 11 bases between the germline ends. The CDR3 is made up of 13 amino acids.

The V gene is TRBV7-9, the J gene TRBJ2-3; D perhaps matches TRBD2 (6 bases). V was pared by 3 bases and J by 4 bases, with 14 bases between. From germline, CDR1 is SEHNR and CDR2 FQNEAQ (reference sequence). This CDR3 contains 15 residues. The DNA for the CDR3 is TGTGCCAGCAGCTTTGGAACGGGAGAGGCAGATACGCAGTATTTT. Amino acid sequence: CASSFGTGEADTQYF.

This chain uses TRBV2 with TRBJ1-5; the D gene is possibly TRBD1 (5 bases). This CDR3 region has 14 residues. Trimming took 4 bases from V and 0 from J, leaving 7 bases between them. CDR1 SNHLY and CDR2 FYNNEI come from the germline V gene. This CDR3 reads CASSGGISNQPQHF. The CDR3 DNA is TGTGCCAGCAGTGGGGGCATTAGCAATCAGCCCCAGCATTTT.

The J gene is TRBJ2-7, the V gene TRBV7-9, with 7 nucleotides matching TRBD1. The ends lost 5 bases at V and 4 bases at J; junction bases unmatched: 8. CDR1 SEHNR and CDR2 FQNEAQ come from the germline V gene (reference sequence). This CDR3 comprises 14 residues. The CDR3 DNA is TGTGCCAGCAGCGACAGGGACATGAATTACGAGCAGTACTTC. It encodes CASSDRDMNYEQYF.

V usage is TRBV5-6 and J usage is TRBJ2-1; TRBD2 is a possible D gene (7 bases). CDR3 length: 16 residues. The germline gives CDR1 SGHDT, CDR2 YYEEEE. V was trimmed by 0 bases and J by 2 bases, leaving 12 bases between them. This CDR3 is CASSLVQRDTYNEQFF. For the CDR3, the DNA is TGTGCCAGCAGCTTGGTCCAGCGGGACACCTACAATGAGCAGTTCTTC.

This clone occurred once. The rearrangement links TRBV5-1 to TRBJ2-2, with D tentatively TRBD1 (6 bases). The CDR3 runs 15 residues. Trimming took off 2 bases at V and 1 base at J, with 9 bases between the two ends. Germline lookup yields CDR1 SGHRS and CDR2 YFSETQ. CDR3 in amino acids: CASSFQGGNTGELFF. CDR3 coding DNA: TGCGCCAGCAGCTTTCAAGGGGGGAACACCGGGGAGCTGTTTTTT.

CDR3 nucleotides: TGTGCCAGCAGTCAGGGGTATAGCAATCAGCCCCAGCATTTT. As protein: CASSQGYSNQPQHF. The chain joins TRBV2 to TRBJ1-5; possibly TRBD1 for D (6 bases). This CDR3 comprises 14 residues. V was shortened by 5 bases and J by 0 bases, with 8 bases between the two germline ends. Germline CDR1 is SNHLY and CDR2 is FYNNEI.

This clone has just a few counts. V usage is TRBV7-6 and J usage is TRBJ2-7; D may be TRBD1 (7 bases). The V and J ends lost 2 bases and 7 bases respectively, with 21 bases between them. Looked up from germline, CDR1 is SGHVS and CDR2 is FNYEAQ. This CDR3 region has 16 residues. The CDR3 DNA reads TGTGCCAGCAGCTTATACGATACTAGCCAGGGGGGTGAGCAGTACTTC. It specifies CASSLYDTSQGGEQYF.